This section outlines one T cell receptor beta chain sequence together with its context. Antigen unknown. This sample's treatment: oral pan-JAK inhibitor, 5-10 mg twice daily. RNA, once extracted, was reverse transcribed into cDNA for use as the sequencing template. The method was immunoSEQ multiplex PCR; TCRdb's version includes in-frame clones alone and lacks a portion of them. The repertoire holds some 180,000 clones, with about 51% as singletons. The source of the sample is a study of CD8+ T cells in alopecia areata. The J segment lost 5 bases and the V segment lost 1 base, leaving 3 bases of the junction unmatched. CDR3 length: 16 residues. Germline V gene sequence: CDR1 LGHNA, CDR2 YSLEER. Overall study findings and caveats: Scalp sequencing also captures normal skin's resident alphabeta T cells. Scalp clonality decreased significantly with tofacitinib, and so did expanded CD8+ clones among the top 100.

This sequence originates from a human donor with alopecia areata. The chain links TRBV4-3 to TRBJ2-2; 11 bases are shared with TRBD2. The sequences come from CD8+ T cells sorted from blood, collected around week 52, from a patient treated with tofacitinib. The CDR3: CASSQGLAGNTGELFF. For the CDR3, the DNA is TGCGCCAGCAGCCAAGGACTAGCGGGGAATACCGGGGAGCTGTTTTTT.